Listed here is a single TCR beta chain. What it binds is unknown. Clones were read by immunoSEQ multiplex PCR, and TCRdb kept only the in-frame ones, dropping some. The table has tens of thousands of clones, 90% seen once. This specimen belongs to a study of PD-1 blockade in classical Hodgkin lymphoma. Germline V lookup: CDR1 MNHEY, CDR2 SMNVEV (reference sequence). V lost 8 bases, J lost 8 bases, and 10 bases stayed unmatched. The CDR3 has 13 residues. General study points: Only CD4+ TCR diversity, not CD8+, had risen significantly by C4D1.

Described time point: cycle 4 day 1 (C4D1), after 6 weeks of nivolumab. Each patient's relapse followed autologous stem cell transplantation, and brentuximab vedotin exposure varied. The material was peripheral blood mononuclear cells (PBMCs), obtained before the fourth cycle of nivolumab. V gene TRBV27 combines with J gene TRBJ1-1; TRBD1 matches 8 bases. The TCR comes from a human donor with classical Hodgkin lymphoma. CDR3 amino acids: CASQTGARREAFF. The CDR3 DNA sequence: TGTGCCAGCCAGACAGGGGCCCGGCGAGAAGCTTTCTTT.